The 10 T cell receptor beta chains below come from one sample, sequenced in a study of radiotherapy plus CTLA-4 blockade in lung cancer. Sequenced by immunoSEQ multiplex PCR; TCRdb stores in-frame clones only, minus some. The repertoire consists of about 73,000 clones, with 80% to 90% occurring once and the leading ten covering 35% to 50%. The material was peripheral blood, obtained from a patient treated with radiotherapy plus ipilimumab. These TCRs come from a human donor with non-small cell lung cancer that progressed on radiotherapy plus ipilimumab.

The V call is TRBV30, the J call TRBJ2-3; 9 bases are shared with TRBD1. The V gene's germline CDR1 is GTSNPN and CDR2 SVGIG (reference sequence). J lost 5 bases, V lost 2 bases, and 8 bases had no gene match. This CDR3 is built from 15 residues. CDR3 nucleotides: TGTGCCTGGAGTCGGGGGACAGGGTTGGGAGATACGCAGTATTTT. Protein sequence: CAWSRGTGLGDTQYF.

This clone was detected only once. The J gene is TRBJ2-2, the V gene TRBV30; 9 positions agree with TRBD1. After removal of 7 bases from V and 3 bases from J, the junction contained 9 bases not matched to a gene. The germline gives CDR1 GTSNPN, CDR2 SVGIG (reference sequence). The CDR3 runs to 15 residues. The CDR3 spells CASNRGPGYTGELFF. The DNA of the CDR3 is TGTGCCTCGAACAGGGGGCCGGGTTACACCGGGGAGCTGTTTTTT. Full variable domain (rest looked up from reference TRBV30 and TRBJ2-2): SQTIHQWPATLVQPVGSPLSLECTVEGTSNPNLYWYRQAAGRGLQLLFYSVGIGQISSEVPQNLSASRPQDRQFILSSKKLLLSDSGFYLCASNRGPGYTGELFFGEGSRLTVL.

The chain uses TRBV28 and TRBJ2-1, with 9 bases that match TRBD1. CDR1 and CDR2 from the germline V gene are MDHEN and SYDVKM. This CDR3 spans 13 amino acids. With V trimmed by 9 bases and J by 3 bases, 3 bases remained unmatched. The CDR3 spells CASTGQGYNEQFF. The DNA for the CDR3 is TGTGCCAGTACGGGACAGGGCTACAATGAGCAGTTCTTC.

J is TRBJ1-3 and V is TRBV5-1; D might be TRBD1 (5 bases). CDR3 length equals 16 residues. V was clipped by 4 bases and J by 0 bases, with 14 bases between them. Germline V gene sequence: CDR1 SGHRS, CDR2 YFSETQ. CDR3 bases: TGCGCCAGCAGCCCCGACAGCCCGATCTCTGGAAACACCATATATTTT. Residues: CASSPDSPISGNTIYF.

For this clone: Other nucleotide sequences in the sample specify the same CDR3. This rearrangement joins TRBV5-1 to TRBJ1-1, with TRBD1 as a possible D gene (5 bases). CDR1 SGHRS and CDR2 YFSETQ come from the germline V gene. This CDR3 comprises 15 residues. Between the trimmed V and J ends, which lost 5 bases and 1 base, there was a span of 15 bases. CDR3 sequence reads: CASSLSGTGNTEAFF. CDR3 sequence (DNA): TGCGCCAGCAGTCTCTCGGGGACGGGGAACACTGAAGCTTTCTTT.

V and J are TRBV15 and TRBJ1-1; D call uncertain. This CDR3 region has 14 residues. Germline assignment: CDR1 LNHNV and CDR2 YYDKDF (reference sequence). The V and J ends lost 1 base and 4 bases respectively, with 10 bases between them. As DNA, the CDR3 is TGTGCCACCAGCAGAGGCGGGATAGGCACTGAAGCTTTCTTT. Protein: CATSRGGIGTEAFF.

The V and J genes are TRBV19 and TRBJ1-5; no clear D. This CDR3 comprises 15 residues. Germline V CDR1 and CDR2: LNHDA, SQIVND (reference sequence). The ends were cut back, 6 bases at V and 9 bases at J, with 21 bases in the middle. CDR3 in amino acids: CASSLKPAGFSPQHF. The CDR3 coding sequence is TGTGCCAGTAGCCTCAAGCCCGCGGGGTTCTCGCCCCAGCATTTT.

The chain has TRBV30 and TRBJ1-4; 9 nucleotides match TRBD1. This CDR3 has 13 residues. V lost 3 bases and J lost 5; bases outside the gene matches: 1. CDR1 is GTSNPN and CDR2 is SVGIG in the germline V gene (reference sequence). CDR3 amino acids: CAWSTGGNEKLFF. CDR3 sequence (DNA): TGTGCCTGGAGCACAGGGGGCAATGAAAAACTGTTTTTT. The whole variable domain, remainder taken from reference TRBV30 and TRBJ1-4, is SQTIHQWPATLVQPVGSPLSLECTVEGTSNPNLYWYRQAAGRGLQLLFYSVGIGQISSEVPQNLSASRPQDRQFILSSKKLLLSDSGFYLCAWSTGGNEKLFFGSGTQLSVL.

J is TRBJ2-1 and V is TRBV5-1, with 10 bases identical to TRBD2. The CDR3 has 16 amino acids. The trim removed 4 bases at V and 6 bases at J, leaving 10 bases unmatched. CDR1 and CDR2 (germline): SGHRS, YFSETQ. The CDR3 DNA follows: TGCGCCAGCAGCATCGGGGAGGGACTAGCGAGCAATGAGCAGTTCTTC. Translated: CASSIGEGLASNEQFF.

The V and J genes are TRBV29-1 and TRBJ1-1, with a tentative D call TRBD1 (5 bases). The CDR3 sequence is 12 residues long. Trimming removed 5 bases at V and 4 bases at J, with 11 bases between. CDR1 is SQVTM, CDR2 ANQGSEA, per germline. In DNA form, the CDR3 reads TGCAGCGTTTCCCAGGGAACCACTGAAGCTTTCTTT. Amino acid sequence: CSVSQGTTEAFF. Full variable domain (missing parts from reference TRBV29-1 and TRBJ1-1): SAVISQKPSRDICQRGTSLTIQCQVDSQVTMMFWYRQQPGQSLTLIATANQGSEATYESGFVIDKFPISRPNLTFSTLTVSNMSPEDSSIYLCSVSQGTTEAFFGQGTRLTVV.